Presented here are 4 T cell receptor beta chains from one specimen sequenced in a study of shared T cell receptors in the human thymus (dated by TCRdb to about 2021). The library was produced with the immunoSEQ multiplex PCR assay. TCRdb retrieved this table from immuneACCESS and kept in-frame rearrangements only. Not all clones are present; in checked studies, unresolved V genes account for under half, and no reason is known for the remainder. The table for this sample lists some 760,000 clones; roughly 85% of them were counted only once. The ten most abundant clones make up 0.008% to 0.011% of the sample. The data were also submitted as part of a second study, on human thymus T cells.

Sequencing was done on a sample of thymocytes. All receptors come from a girl under three years old with a congenital heart defect. Donor details come from another sample of the same person, matched by shared clones.

The rearrangement uses TRBV5-1 and TRBJ2-3; 9 nucleotides align to TRBD1. CDR1 is SGHRS and CDR2 is YFSETQ in the germline V gene. Trimming cost V 3 bases and J 6 bases; bases outside gene matches: 11. The CDR3 is 16 amino acids. Here the CDR3 reads CASSSTLQGAWDTQYF. CDR3 bases: TGCGCCAGCAGCTCGACCCTACAGGGGGCGTGGGATACGCAGTATTTT.

The CDR3 DNA is TGTGCCAGCACCCAGTCCCTAGTGGAAAACACAGATACGCAGTATTTT. It encodes CASTQSLVENTDTQYF. This sequence joins TRBV5-6 and TRBJ2-3; no definite D call. The V end was cut by 6 bases, the J end by 2 bases, with 19 bases between. This CDR3 comprises 16 residues. Germline V gene lookup returns CDR1 SGHDT and CDR2 YYEEEE.

This clone was picked up one time. CDR3 DNA sequence: TGCGCCAGCAGCCAAGACCCTAGGGGGACCTCTATCTATGGCTACACCTTC. Its protein product is CASSQDPRGTSIYGYTF. The V call is TRBV4-3, the J call TRBJ1-2, with a weak D call TRBD1 (6 bases). Trimming removed 0 bases at V and 4 bases at J, with 18 bases between. The germline V gene encodes CDR1 LGHNA and CDR2 YSLEER. The length of the CDR3 is 17 residues.

A single count supports this clone. The chain links TRBV19 to TRBJ2-7, with 10 bases that match TRBD1. The V segment lost 3 bases and the J segment 4 bases; nucleotides outside the gene matches: 9. The CDR3 totals 16 residues. CDR1 and CDR2 (germline): LNHDA, SQIVND (reference sequence). CDR3 amino acids: CASSMGPSGQGYEQYF. CDR3 nucleotides: TGTGCCAGTAGTATGGGTCCGTCGGGACAGGGGTACGAGCAGTACTTC.